What follows are 21 T cell receptor beta chains derived from one specimen sequenced in a study of CD8 T cells in ankylosing spondylitis. Whole-study findings and limits: It appeared that ankylosing spondylitis blood was characterized by a TCR beta motif of about 8 highly homologous variants.

For these TCRs, the target antigens are not known. TCRdb reprocessed the 5' RACE reads via MiXCR and lists one record per CDR3 protein. Of roughly 490,000 distinct CDR3 sequences in the sample, about 5.2% were seen once. The specimen was blood, either unsorted or a sorted T cell fraction (not recorded which). The source of these receptors is a male donor with ankylosing spondylitis.

This clonotype was recorded many times. CDR3 sequence: CATSRTAGTFQETQYF. The CDR3 bases are TGTGCCACCAGCAGAACCGCAGGCACTTTCCAAGAGACCCAGTACTTC. The rearrangement uses TRBV15 and TRBJ2-5, with unresolved D. Trimming took 2 bases from V and 1 from J, leaving 14 bases between them. The germline V gene encodes CDR1 LNHNV and CDR2 YYDKDF (reference sequence). This CDR3 spans 16 amino acids.

This clonotype was recorded many times. The J gene is TRBJ1-1, the V gene TRBV15; 7 nucleotides align to TRBD1. The germline V gene has CDR1 LNHNV and CDR2 YYDKDF (reference sequence). The V and J ends lost 10 bases and 2 bases, in that order; junction bases with no gene match: 4. This CDR3 contains 12 residues. The CDR3 loop is CAIRGINTEAFF. The CDR3 DNA follows: TGTGCCATCAGGGGGATTAACACTGAAGCTTTCTTT.

This clonotype was seen ten or more times. The chain uses TRBV20-1 and TRBJ1-4; a weak D match, TRBD1 (6 bases). V lost 2 bases to trimming and J lost 3 bases, with 19 bases between them. The germline gives CDR1 DFQATT, CDR2 SNEGSKA (reference sequence). The CDR3 spans 17 residues. The CDR3 here is CSARISGAWGANEKLFF. The DNA of the CDR3 is TGCAGTGCTAGAATTTCGGGGGCTTGGGGCGCTAATGAAAAACTGTTTTTT.

This clonotype was detected many times. The rearrangement links TRBV6-1 to TRBJ1-1; TRBD1 aligns across 7 bases. CDR3 length: 15 residues. The V gene end was trimmed by 5 bases and the J gene end by 0 bases; junction bases not matched to a gene: 6. Germline V gives CDR1 MNHNS, CDR2 SASEGT. This chain's CDR3 is CASSLGQRLNTEAFF. CDR3 nucleotide sequence: TGTGCCAGCAGTCTGGGACAGCGATTGAACACTGAAGCTTTCTTT.

The chain combines TRBV5-1 with TRBJ1-1; weak D call: TRBD1 (6 bases). The CDR3 totals 15 residues. Between the trimmed V and J ends, which lost 4 bases and 1 base, there was a span of 14 bases. The germline CDR1 and CDR2 sequences are SGHRS and YFSETQ. The CDR3 coding sequence is TGCGCCAGCAGCCCCCAGGGGCGCGGGAACACTGAAGCTTTCTTT. Translation gives CASSPQGRGNTEAFF.

This clonotype appeared many times. The V gene is TRBV27, the J gene TRBJ1-6, with 10 bases lining up with TRBD1. Germline loops: CDR1 MNHEY, CDR2 SMNVEV (reference sequence). The junction had 2 bases not matched to a gene; V was cut back by 5 bases and J by 10 bases. The CDR3 spans 13 residues. Here the CDR3 reads CASSGTGESPLHF. CDR3 DNA sequence: TGTGCCAGCAGTGGGACAGGGGAATCACCCCTCCACTTT.

This clonotype was seen ten or more times. V and J are TRBV5-1 and TRBJ1-6; unclear D gene. The V gene lost 0 bases and the J gene lost 0 bases, with 7 bases spanning the gap. The CDR3 has 16 residues. Germline-derived CDR1 and CDR2 are SGHRS and YFSETQ. The CDR3 nucleotides read TGCGCCAGCAGCTTGGGCGGGAGCTCCTATAATTCACCCCTCCACTTT. Encoded protein: CASSLGGSSYNSPLHF.

V gene TRBV6-2 or TRBV6-3 combines with J gene TRBJ2-7; 7 nucleotides line up with TRBD1. CDR1 is MNHEY, CDR2 SVGEGT, per germline. The CDR3 extends over 16 amino acids. Unmatched junction bases numbered 13, after V lost 5 bases and J lost 3 bases. This CDR3 reads CASSHRGAGGSYEQYF. CDR3 nucleotides: TGTGCCAGCAGTCATCGTGGGGCAGGGGGAAGCTACGAGCAGTACTTC.

This clonotype came up many times. V usage is TRBV6-1 and J usage is TRBJ1-2; D is uncertain. Germline CDR1 and CDR2: MNHNS and SASEGT. The CDR3 covers 14 residues. Trimming took off 0 bases at V and 5 bases at J, with 10 bases between the two ends. The CDR3 nucleotides read TGTGCCAGCAGTGAAGCGCTTGTCCGGTATGGCTACACCTTC. Its protein product is CASSEALVRYGYTF.

This clonotype was counted at least ten times. The chain recombines TRBV7-2 with TRBJ2-1; D is possibly TRBD2 (7 bases). CDR1 and CDR2 (germline): SGHTA, FQGNSA. This CDR3 has 14 residues. V lost 7 bases, J lost 4 bases, and 14 bases lay in between. CDR3 DNA sequence: TGTGCCAGCACCTCTAGGGGGGGGTACAATGAGCAGTTCTTC. It is translated as CASTSRGGYNEQFF.

This clonotype was counted many times. The chain is built from TRBV5-1 and TRBJ2-2; the match to TRBD1 covers 8 bases. CDR1 SGHRS and CDR2 YFSETQ come from the germline V gene. The CDR3 runs 15 residues. The V and J ends lost 3 bases and 7 bases, in that order; junction bases with no gene match: 8. CDR3 DNA: TGCGCCAGCAGCTGGGGGACAGGTTCGATCGGGGAGCTGTTTTTT. This sequence encodes CASSWGTGSIGELFF.

This clonotype appeared many times. The CDR3 loop reads CASSLAGQSNQPQHF. CDR3 DNA: TGTGCCAGCAGTTTAGCGGGACAGAGCAATCAGCCCCAGCATTTT. The genes are TRBV12-3 or TRBV12-4 and TRBJ1-5, with TRBD1 matching over 7 bases. This CDR3 is 15 amino acids long. V dropped 0 bases and J dropped 1; count of bases not matched to a gene: 0.

The table lists this clonotype with many counts. The rearrangement uses TRBV7-2 and TRBJ2-1; 7 bases agree with TRBD2. Trimming at V came to 5 bases and at J to 10 bases, leaving 2 bases not matched to a gene. The CDR3 runs 11 residues. The germline gives CDR1 SGHTA, CDR2 FQGNSA. CDR3 nucleotides: TGTGCCAGCAGCCGGGGGGAAGAGCAGTTCTTC. It translates to CASSRGEEQFF.

This clonotype has a count of ten or more. V usage is TRBV10-3 and J usage is TRBJ1-2; D is unresolved. The ends were cut back, 4 bases at V and 7 bases at J, with 13 bases in the middle. This CDR3 comprises 13 residues. Germline V gene lookup returns CDR1 ENHRY and CDR2 SYGVKD. The CDR3 sequence is CAISGPPPSGYTF. The CDR3 region has the DNA TGTGCCATCAGTGGCCCCCCCCCTAGTGGCTACACCTTC.

This clonotype was found many times. V usage is TRBV20-1 and J usage is TRBJ2-7; 10 nucleotides agree with TRBD2. Germline assignment: CDR1 DFQATT and CDR2 SNEGSKA (reference sequence). J was trimmed by 0 bases and V by 6 bases; bases with no gene match: 8. CDR3 length equals 15 residues. The CDR3 DNA reads as TGCAGTGCCCCCCCTCTAGCGGGAGACTCCTACGAGCAGTACTTC. Amino acid sequence: CSAPPLAGDSYEQYF.

This clonotype was observed at least ten times. In nucleotides, the CDR3 is TGTGCCAGCACTTGGGAGGGTAACTATGGCTACACCTTC. This codes for CASTWEGNYGYTF. The chain recombines TRBV6-6 with TRBJ1-2; D remains unclear. The V gene lost 7 bases and the J gene lost 1 base, with 10 bases spanning the gap. The CDR3 spans 13 residues. Per germline, CDR1 MNHNY and CDR2 SVGAGI (reference sequence).

The sample holds many counts of this clonotype. V usage is TRBV11-2 and J usage is TRBJ2-2, with D perhaps TRBD1 (6 bases). V lost 1 base and J lost 5, with 11 bases in between. This CDR3 region has 15 residues. Germline V CDR1 and CDR2: SGHAT, FQNNGV. The CDR3 here is CASSLGQGRTGELFF. The CDR3 DNA reads TGTGCCAGCAGCTTAGGGCAGGGGCGGACCGGGGAGCTGTTTTTT. The whole variable domain, filled in from reference TRBV11-2 and TRBJ2-2, reads EAGVAQSPRYKIIEKRQSVAFWCNPISGHATLYWYQQILGQGPKLLIQFQNNGVVDDSQLPKDRFSAERLKGVDSTLKIQPAKLEDSAVYLCASSLGQGRTGELFFGEGSRLTVL.

At least ten counts were recorded for this clonotype. The chain uses TRBV15 and TRBJ2-7; TRBD2 matches 10 bases. V shed 3 bases, J shed 3 bases, and the junction held 5 bases outside the gene matches. Germline values: CDR1 LNHNV, CDR2 YYDKDF (reference sequence). The CDR3 extends over 15 amino acids. CDR3 nucleotide sequence: TGTGCCACCAGCAGGGGCCAGCGGGAGGGCTACGAGCAGTACTTC. Its translation is CATSRGQREGYEQYF.

This clonotype was picked up many times. The chain joins TRBV11-2 to TRBJ2-7, with D perhaps assigned TRBD1 or TRBD2 (5 bases each). The CDR3 loop spans 15 amino acids. From germline, CDR1 is SGHAT and CDR2 FQNNGV. V was pared by 4 bases and J by 1 base, with 14 bases between. CDR3 loop: CASSSRGPYSYEQYF. CDR3 coding DNA: TGTGCCAGCAGCTCCCGGGGCCCCTATTCCTACGAGCAGTACTTC.

The sample holds a few counts of this clonotype. The rearrangement uses TRBV6-1 and TRBJ2-7; a weak D match, TRBD2 (5 bases). There are 15 residues in the CDR3. The germline V and J ends were trimmed by 5 bases and 7 bases, with 21 bases remaining between them. Germline loops: CDR1 MNHNS, CDR2 SASEGT. This CDR3 reads CASSTWPRGWGEQYF. In DNA, the CDR3 is TGTGCCAGCAGTACATGGCCTCGGGGATGGGGAGAGCAGTACTTC.

This clonotype was recorded many times. The chain combines TRBV4-1 with TRBJ2-2; D perhaps matches TRBD2 (6 bases). V lost 0 bases and J 6 bases, leaving 11 bases between the germline ends. There are 15 residues in the CDR3. Germline V gene data show CDR1 as MGHRA and CDR2 as YSYEKL. CDR3 sequence reads: CASSQDLGGPGELFF. The CDR3 DNA follows: TGCGCCAGCAGCCAAGATCTCGGGGGTCCCGGGGAGCTGTTTTTT.